A single sample is the source of the 9 T cell receptor beta chains below, sequenced in a study of shared T cell receptors in the human thymus. Libraries were prepared by immunoSEQ multiplex PCR; TCRdb keeps only in-frame clonotypes and omits some of them. The sample has some 700,000 clones; approximately 83% are singletons. These data were likewise used in another study, on human thymus T cells.

Sequenced material: thymocytes. The receptor set was obtained from a girl less than two years old with a congenital heart defect.

The V gene is TRBV29-1, the J gene TRBJ1-3; 11 bases fit TRBD1. After removal of 3 bases from V and 4 bases from J, the junction contained 5 bases not matched to a gene. Germline lookup yields CDR1 SQVTM and CDR2 ANQGSEA. The CDR3 consists of 15 residues. The CDR3 sequence is CSVEMGQGVGNTIYF. The CDR3 DNA is TGCAGCGTTGAGATGGGACAGGGGGTAGGAAACACCATATATTTT.

This chain connects TRBV28 to TRBJ2-3; D gene unclear. Germline V lookup: CDR1 MDHEN, CDR2 SYDVKM. Trimming took 5 bases from V and 6 from J, leaving 12 bases between them. There are 13 residues in the CDR3. The CDR3 DNA reads as TGTGCCAGCAGTCAAAAGATGGCCGATACGCAGTATTTT. As protein: CASSQKMADTQYF.

Only a few counts were recorded for this clone. The CDR3 reads CASSFRLAGYTDTQYF. The DNA of the CDR3 is TGTGCCAGCAGCTTCCGACTAGCGGGGTACACAGATACGCAGTATTTT. The gene calls are TRBV5-6 and TRBJ2-3; 11 bases align to TRBD2. The CDR3 sequence is 16 residues long. Germline CDR1 and CDR2: SGHDT and YYEEEE. J gave up 2 bases and V 2 bases, and 4 bases lay outside the gene matches.

This CDR3 is CASSLTPSGGGNEQFF. Here the CDR3 DNA reads TGTGCCAGCAGCTTAACACCTAGCGGGGGAGGTAATGAGCAGTTCTTC. The chain carries TRBV7-3 and TRBJ2-1; 10 bases are a match to TRBD2. Per germline, CDR1 SGHTA and CDR2 FQGTGA. J lost 7 bases, V lost 0 bases, and 6 bases had no gene match. This CDR3 is built from 16 residues. The entire variable domain, with the rest obtained from reference TRBV7-3 and TRBJ2-1, is as follows: GAGVSQTPSNKVTEKGKYVELRCDPISGHTALYWYRQSLGQGPEFLIYFQGTGAADDSGLPNDRFFAVRPEGSVSTLKIQRTERGDSAVYLCASSLTPSGGGNEQFFGPGTRLTVL.

The V call is TRBV5-1, the J call TRBJ2-7, with D perhaps TRBD2 (7 bases). V was trimmed by 0 bases and J by 5 bases, leaving 15 bases between them. Germline values: CDR1 SGHRS, CDR2 YFSETQ. The CDR3 has 15 amino acids. CDR3 loop: CASSLGGGAVNEQYF. In DNA form, the CDR3 reads TGCGCCAGCAGCTTGGGGGGGGGCGCGGTAAACGAGCAGTACTTC.

The chain combines TRBV7-2 with TRBJ1-4; the D gene is possibly TRBD1 (6 bases). CDR3 length: 16 amino acids. The germline V gene has CDR1 SGHTA and CDR2 FQGNSA. V dropped 3 bases and J dropped 3 bases, with 14 bases sitting between them. The DNA of the CDR3 is TGTGCCAGCAGCTTGCAGGGGAAGTATCCTAATGAAAAACTGTTTTTT. It specifies CASSLQGKYPNEKLFF.

As DNA, the CDR3 is TGTGCCAGCAGCGTAGGCGGGCTTCTCGCTAACTATGGCTACACCTTC. It encodes CASSVGGLLANYGYTF. V usage is TRBV9 and J usage is TRBJ1-2; no firm D call. CDR3 size: 16 residues. The V gene's germline CDR1 is SGDLS and CDR2 YYNGEE. V was shortened by 0 bases and J by 0 bases, with 12 bases between the two germline ends.

The chain is built from TRBV5-1 and TRBJ1-4; 11 bases map to TRBD1. Germline trimming cut 4 bases from V and 14 bases from J; bases unmatched to any gene: 7. The CDR3 sequence is 13 residues long. CDR1 is SGHRS and CDR2 is YFSETQ in the germline V gene. The CDR3 loop reads CASSPGQGVRLFF. CDR3 sequence (DNA): TGCGCCAGCAGCCCGGGACAGGGGGTAAGGCTGTTTTTT.

This clone showed up just once. The V call is TRBV27, the J call TRBJ1-1; no clear D. V was clipped by 1 base and J by 1 base, with 7 bases between them. The CDR3 has 14 residues. Germline V CDR1 and CDR2: MNHEY, SMNVEV (reference sequence). The CDR3 here is CASSLWRGNTEAFF. The CDR3 region has the DNA TGTGCCAGCAGTTTATGGCGAGGGAACACTGAAGCTTTCTTT.